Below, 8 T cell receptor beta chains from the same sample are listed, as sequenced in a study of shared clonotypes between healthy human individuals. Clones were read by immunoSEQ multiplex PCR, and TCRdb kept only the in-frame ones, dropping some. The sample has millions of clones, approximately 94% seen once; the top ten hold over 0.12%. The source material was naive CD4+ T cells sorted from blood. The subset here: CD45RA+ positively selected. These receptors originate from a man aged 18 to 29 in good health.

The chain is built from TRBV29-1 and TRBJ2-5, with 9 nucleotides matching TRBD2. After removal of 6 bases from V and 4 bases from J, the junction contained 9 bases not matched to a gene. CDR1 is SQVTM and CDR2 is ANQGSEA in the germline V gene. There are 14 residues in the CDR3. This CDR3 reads CSVDLTSGGETQYF. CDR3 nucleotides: TGCAGCGTGGATTTGACTAGCGGAGGAGAGACCCAGTACTTC.

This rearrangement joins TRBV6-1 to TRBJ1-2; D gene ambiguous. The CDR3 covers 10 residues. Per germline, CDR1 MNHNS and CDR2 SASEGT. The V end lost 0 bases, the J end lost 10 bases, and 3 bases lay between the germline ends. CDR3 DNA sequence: TGTGCCAGCAGTGAAGCAGACTACACCTTC. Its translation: CASSEADYTF.

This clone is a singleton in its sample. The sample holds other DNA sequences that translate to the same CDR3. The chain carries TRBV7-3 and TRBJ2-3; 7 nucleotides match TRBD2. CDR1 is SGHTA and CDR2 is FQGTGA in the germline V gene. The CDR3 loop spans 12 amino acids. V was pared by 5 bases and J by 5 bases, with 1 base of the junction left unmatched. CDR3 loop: CASSPGGDTQYF. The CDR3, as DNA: TGTGCCAGCAGCCCGGGGGGAGATACGCAGTATTTT.

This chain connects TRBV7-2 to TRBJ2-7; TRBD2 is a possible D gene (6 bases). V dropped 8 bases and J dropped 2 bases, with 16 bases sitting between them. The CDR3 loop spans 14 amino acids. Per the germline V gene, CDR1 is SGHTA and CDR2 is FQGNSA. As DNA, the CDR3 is TGTGCCAGCGGAGGGACCTGGGGCACCTACGAGCAGTACTTC. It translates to CASGGTWGTYEQYF.

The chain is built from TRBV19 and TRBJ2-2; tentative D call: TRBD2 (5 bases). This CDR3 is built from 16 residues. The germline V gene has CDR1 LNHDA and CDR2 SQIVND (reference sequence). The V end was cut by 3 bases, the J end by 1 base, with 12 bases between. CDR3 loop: CASSITSGMNTGELFF. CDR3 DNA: TGTGCCAGTAGTATTACTAGTGGGATGAACACCGGGGAGCTGTTTTTT.

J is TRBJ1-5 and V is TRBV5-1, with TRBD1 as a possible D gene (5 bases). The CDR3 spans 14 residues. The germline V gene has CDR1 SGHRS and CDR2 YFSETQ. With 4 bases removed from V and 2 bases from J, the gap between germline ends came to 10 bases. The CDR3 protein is CASSPEGRNQPQHF. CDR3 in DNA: TGCGCCAGCAGCCCCGAGGGACGCAATCAGCCCCAGCATTTT.

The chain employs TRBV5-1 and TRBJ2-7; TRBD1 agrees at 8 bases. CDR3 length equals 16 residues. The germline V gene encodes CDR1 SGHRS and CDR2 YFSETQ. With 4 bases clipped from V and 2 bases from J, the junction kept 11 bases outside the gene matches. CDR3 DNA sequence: TGCGCCAGCAGCCCAACCAAGACAGGGGTCACCTACGAGCAGTACTTC. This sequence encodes CASSPTKTGVTYEQYF.

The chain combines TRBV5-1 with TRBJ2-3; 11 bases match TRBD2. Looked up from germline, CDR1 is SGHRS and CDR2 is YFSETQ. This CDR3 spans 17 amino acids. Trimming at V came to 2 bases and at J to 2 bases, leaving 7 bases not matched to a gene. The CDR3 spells CASSFTLAGGVTDTQYF. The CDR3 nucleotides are TGCGCCAGCAGCTTTACATTAGCGGGAGGGGTCACAGATACGCAGTATTTT. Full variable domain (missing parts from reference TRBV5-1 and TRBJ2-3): KAGVTQTPRYLIKTRGQQVTLSCSPISGHRSVSWYQQTPGQGLQFLFEYFSETQRNKGNFPGRFSGRQFSNSRSEMNVSTLELGDSALYLCASSFTLAGGVTDTQYFGPGTRLTVL.